This record covers a single TCR beta chain. CDR1 is LNHDA, CDR2 SQIVND, per germline (reference sequence). V was clipped by 3 bases and J by 5 bases, with 11 bases between them. The CDR3 has 14 residues. The sample originates from a study of shared clonotypes between healthy human individuals. Produced via immunoSEQ multiplex PCR; TCRdb's table is partial and in-frame only. The data hold millions of clones, with just over 90% observed a single time. The sample consisted of naive CD4+ T cells from PBMCs. Subset: CD45RA+ positively selected. The receptor was isolated from a man younger than 30 in good health. Some clones in this sample may be carry-over from other donors' samples. The chain employs TRBV19 and TRBJ1-5; D unresolved. CDR3 in amino acids: CASSMAGVYQPQHF. CDR3 bases: TGTGCCAGTAGTATGGCAGGTGTCTATCAGCCCCAGCATTTT.